What follows are 21 T cell receptor beta chains derived from one specimen sequenced in a study of siplizumab effects on memory and regulatory T cells. TCRdb's table, derived via immunoSEQ multiplex PCR, lists solely in-frame clones and lacks some. The sample has roughly 9,200 clones, 60% to 75% seen once; the top ten hold 65% to 70%. Sequenced sample: effector memory CD8+ T cells sorted from blood. Subset described: unstimulated CD8+ effector memory T cells. The origin of the receptors is a human donor in good health.

The chain combines TRBV27 with TRBJ2-4; D unclear. The CDR3 extends over 13 amino acids. The germline V gene has CDR1 MNHEY and CDR2 SMNVEV (reference sequence). V lost 5 bases to trimming and J lost 8 bases, with 13 bases between them. CDR3 loop: CASSALPVDIQYF. The CDR3 coding sequence is TGTGCCAGCAGTGCCCTCCCGGTGGACATTCAGTACTTC.

Relative to its sample, this clone is medium-sized. The rearrangement uses TRBV5-8 and TRBJ1-5; unclear D gene. This CDR3 is 15 amino acids long. Trimming took 1 base from V and 7 from J, leaving 15 bases between them. CDR1 and CDR2 from the germline V gene are SGHTS and YDEGEE. The CDR3 is CASSLTPLGRQPQHF. The CDR3, as DNA: TGTGCCAGCAGCTTGACTCCCCTTGGCAGACAGCCCCAGCATTTT.

The V and J genes are TRBV4-1 and TRBJ2-7, with 8 bases aligning to TRBD1. V gave up 0 bases and J gave up 0 bases; unmatched junction bases: 4. The CDR3 totals 16 residues. CDR1 and CDR2 (germline): MGHRA, YSYEKL. CDR3: CASSQEYRGVSYEQYF. The CDR3 DNA reads TGCGCCAGCAGCCAAGAGTACAGGGGGGTCTCCTACGAGCAGTACTTC.

This rearrangement joins TRBV10-1 to TRBJ2-2; D possibly matches TRBD1 or TRBD2 (6 bases each). Germline V gene data show CDR1 as WNHNN and CDR2 as SYGVQD (reference sequence). This CDR3 is 14 amino acids long. Deletions cut 6 bases from V and 7 bases from J, with 15 bases between. The CDR3 region is CASSAGRGGGELFF. The CDR3, as DNA: TGCGCCAGCAGCGCCGGGAGAGGGGGCGGGGAGCTGTTTTTT.

CDR3 sequence (DNA): TGTGCCAGCAGCCCAGTGACCACCGGGGAGCTGTTTTTT. Protein: CASSPVTTGELFF. This rearrangement joins TRBV7-3 to TRBJ2-2, with D hard to call. The CDR3 contains 13 residues. Germline V gives CDR1 SGHTA, CDR2 FQGTGA. V lost 5 bases and J 4 bases, leaving 8 bases between the germline ends.

The chain recombines TRBV19 with TRBJ2-7, with no clear D. The CDR3 covers 14 residues. The V gene's germline CDR1 is LNHDA and CDR2 SQIVND (reference sequence). Between the trimmed V and J ends, which lost 3 bases and 6 bases, there was a span of 15 bases. CDR3 residues: CASSIRSGWGEQYF. The CDR3, as DNA: TGTGCCAGTAGTATCAGATCCGGTTGGGGCGAGCAGTACTTC.

On this clone: The same CDR3 arises from other DNA sequences in this sample as well. The chain couples TRBV6-4 to TRBJ2-3; D ambiguous. Germline V gene sequence: CDR1 MRHNA, CDR2 SNTAGT. The CDR3 loop spans 13 amino acids. The germline V and J ends were trimmed by 2 bases and 1 base, with 4 bases remaining between them. The CDR3 coding sequence is TGTGCCAGCAGTGACAAGGGCACAGATACGCAGTATTTT. Protein: CASSDKGTDTQYF.

The V call is TRBV29-1, the J call TRBJ2-7; no clear D. V was clipped by 3 bases and J by 5 bases, with 14 bases between them. The germline CDR1 and CDR2 sequences are SQVTM and ANQGSEA. This CDR3 has 13 residues. The CDR3 reads CSVDRFNGDEQYF. Written as DNA, the CDR3 is TGCAGCGTTGATCGATTTAATGGGGACGAGCAGTACTTC.

Comments on this clone: Mismatch with germline at one junction end may stem from a read error. This chain uses TRBV27 with TRBJ2-2, with a weak D call TRBD2 (5 bases). Per the germline V gene, CDR1 is MNHEY and CDR2 is SMNVEV (reference sequence). The CDR3 is made up of 15 amino acids. The CDR3 DNA follows: TGTGCCAGCAGTCTATCCCCCGGAGGCACCGGGGAGCTGTTTTTT. It codes for CASSLSPGGTGELFF.

The rearrangement links TRBV7-9 to TRBJ2-6, with TRBD2 as a possible D gene (5 bases). Germline CDR1 SEHNR, CDR2 FQNEAQ (reference sequence). The CDR3 is made up of 16 amino acids. The V end lost 10 bases, the J end lost 2 bases, and 18 bases lay between the germline ends. As DNA, the CDR3 is TGTGCCATCCCGCCCTTGGCGGGCGCTGGGGCCAACGTCCTGACTTTC. Its protein is CAIPPLAGAGANVLTF.

This rearrangement joins TRBV6-5 to TRBJ2-5; the D gene is possibly TRBD2 (6 bases). The CDR3 consists of 13 residues. V was pared by 5 bases and J by 5 bases, with 12 bases between. Germline lookup yields CDR1 MNHEY and CDR2 SVGAGI. CDR3 DNA sequence: TGTGCCAGCAGTCCGGGGACTGCGGAGACCCAGTACTTC. This encodes CASSPGTAETQYF.

V gene TRBV6-5 combines with J gene TRBJ1-1; D unresolved. The V end was cut by 0 bases, the J end by 3 bases, with 8 bases between. Germline V gene data show CDR1 as MNHEY and CDR2 as SVGAGI. The CDR3 extends over 14 amino acids. For the CDR3, the DNA is TGTGCCAGCAGTTACTCGGAGGGATACACTGAAGCTTTCTTT. Residues: CASSYSEGYTEAFF.

This clone was recorded a few times. The chain carries TRBV5-1 and TRBJ2-3; 8 bases match TRBD1. The CDR3 extends over 12 amino acids. Unmatched junction bases numbered 2, after V lost 5 bases and J lost 6 bases. Per germline, CDR1 SGHRS and CDR2 YFSETQ. The CDR3 DNA is TGCGCCAGCAGGGGACAGGACGATACGCAGTATTTT. Translation gives CASRGQDDTQYF.

V and J are TRBV6-1 and TRBJ1-1; D remains ambiguous. Germline V gene data show CDR1 as MNHNS and CDR2 as SASEGT. The CDR3 consists of 16 residues. The V end was cut by 0 bases, the J end by 0 bases, with 11 bases between. The CDR3 bases are TGTGCCAGCAGTGAAGCGCTAACAAATGTGAACACTGAAGCTTTCTTT. It encodes CASSEALTNVNTEAFF.

The chain uses TRBV6-6 and TRBJ2-1, with D uncertain. Germline assignment: CDR1 MNHNY and CDR2 SVGAGI (reference sequence). Between the trimmed V and J ends, which lost 7 bases and 2 bases, there was a span of 9 bases. This CDR3 is 13 amino acids long. The DNA of the CDR3 is TGTGCCAGCATGTCGAGCCCCTACAATGAGCAGTTCTTC. This sequence encodes CASMSSPYNEQFF.

This clone was observed a few times. J is TRBJ2-1 and V is TRBV6-4, with D unresolved. CDR1 and CDR2 from the germline V gene are MRHNA and SNTAGT. The CDR3 is 13 residues long. Trimming removed 3 bases at V and 6 bases at J, with 9 bases between. CDR3 sequence: CASSEKESNEQFF. Written as DNA, the CDR3 is TGTGCCAGCAGTGAAAAGGAAAGCAATGAGCAGTTCTTC.

This clone occurred a few times. The rearrangement links TRBV6-1 to TRBJ1-1, with D possibly matching TRBD1 (6 bases). There are 14 residues in the CDR3. The germline V and J ends were trimmed by 6 bases and 2 bases, with 13 bases remaining between them. The germline V gene encodes CDR1 MNHNS and CDR2 SASEGT. CDR3 sequence reads: CASSYRDGNTEAFF. The CDR3 DNA follows: TGTGCCAGCAGCTACAGGGATGGAAACACTGAAGCTTTCTTT.

This chain links TRBV4-2 with TRBJ2-7; no firm D call. The CDR3 loop spans 14 amino acids. Trimming removed 4 bases at V and 7 bases at J, with 17 bases between. The germline V gene has CDR1 LGHNA and CDR2 YNFKEQ. As DNA, the CDR3 is TGTGCCAGCAGCCCACGCCCTGACGTAACGGAGCAGTACTTC. Encoded protein: CASSPRPDVTEQYF.

The chain couples TRBV7-9 to TRBJ2-3; 9 positions agree with TRBD1. The CDR3 extends over 18 amino acids. Germline lookup yields CDR1 SEHNR and CDR2 FQNEAQ (reference sequence). With V trimmed by 3 bases and J by 3 bases, 13 bases remained unmatched. CDR3 protein: CASSFEGQGLGRTDTQYF. CDR3 sequence (DNA): TGTGCCAGCAGCTTTGAGGGACAGGGCCTAGGAAGAACAGATACGCAGTATTTT. Combining the CDR3 with reference TRBV7-9 and TRBJ2-3 gives the whole variable domain DTGVSQNPRHKITKRGQNVTFRCDPISEHNRLYWYRQTLGQGPEFLTYFQNEAQLEKSRLLSDRFSAERPKGSFSTLEIQRTEQGDSAMYLCASSFEGQGLGRTDTQYFGPGTRLTVL.

A word on this clone: Mismatch with germline at one junction end may stem from a read error. Other DNA sequences in the same sample also yield this CDR3. The CDR3 spells CASSQGLAGSYEQYF. CDR3 coding DNA: TGTGCCAGCAGCCAAGGACTAGCGGGCTCCTACGAGCAGTACTTC. The genes are TRBV4-1 and TRBJ2-7; 11 nucleotides agree with TRBD2. Germline CDR1 MGHRA, CDR2 YSYEKL. The CDR3 loop spans 15 amino acids.

This clone showed up just a few times. The CDR3 bases are TGTGCCAGCAGCTTTGGCGATGAGCAGTTCTTC. Translating it yields CASSFGDEQFF. The V and J genes are TRBV5-6 and TRBJ2-1; no clear D. Per germline, CDR1 SGHDT and CDR2 YYEEEE. This CDR3 spans 11 amino acids. The V end was cut by 2 bases, the J end by 8 bases, with 5 bases between.